Presented here are 29 T cell receptor beta chains from one specimen sequenced in a study of blood T cell repertoires in COVID-19. Sequencing was performed with immunoSEQ multiplex PCR; in TCRdb, only in-frame clones are kept and a portion is missing. The repertoire holds around 230,000 clones, 80% to 90% seen once, with over 9% in the top ten. Sequencing used PBMCs or T cells enriched from blood (not recorded which). The receptors originated from a man between 18 and 29 years old with acute COVID-19.

The V and J genes are TRBV6-2 or TRBV6-3 and TRBJ2-2, with TRBD2 matching over 11 bases. This CDR3 is 18 amino acids long. Per germline, CDR1 MNHEY and CDR2 SVGEGT. Germline trimming cut 6 bases from V and 5 bases from J; bases unmatched to any gene: 14. Here the CDR3 reads CASSPISGRAFGTGELFF. CDR3 sequence (DNA): TGTGCCAGCAGCCCAATTAGCGGGAGGGCCTTTGGTACCGGGGAGCTGTTTTTT.

This chain connects TRBV9 to TRBJ2-3; 7 positions agree with TRBD2. Germline assignment: CDR1 SGDLS and CDR2 YYNGEE. Germline trimming cut 4 bases from V and 6 bases from J; bases unmatched to any gene: 11. The length of the CDR3 is 15 residues. In nucleotides, the CDR3 is TGTGCCAGCAGCCCCTCCGGGACTAATACCGATACGCAGTATTTT. Amino acids: CASSPSGTNTDTQYF.

The rearrangement joins TRBV7-9 to TRBJ1-1; 8 nucleotides match TRBD1. The CDR3 sequence is 17 residues long. Unmatched junction bases numbered 9, after V lost 3 bases and J lost 0 bases. The germline gives CDR1 SEHNR, CDR2 FQNEAQ (reference sequence). The CDR3 reads CASSFPDREGVNTEAFF. The CDR3 bases are TGTGCCAGCAGCTTCCCGGACAGGGAAGGGGTGAACACTGAAGCTTTCTTT.

CDR3 in amino acids: CASSVRTASLDNEQFF. Here the CDR3 DNA reads TGTGCCAGCAGTGTAAGGACAGCCAGTTTAGATAATGAGCAGTTCTTC. The genes are TRBV6-1 and TRBJ2-1; tentatively, D is TRBD1 (6 bases). The CDR3 contains 16 residues. The germline V gene has CDR1 MNHNS and CDR2 SASEGT. V was cut by 4 bases and J by 7 bases, with 20 bases left in between.

This clone was detected only a few times. The chain joins TRBV6-4 to TRBJ2-2; no definite D call. Germline loops: CDR1 MRHNA, CDR2 SNTAGT. The CDR3 totals 14 residues. The V end was cut by 3 bases, the J end by 3 bases, with 8 bases between. The CDR3 here is CASSDGPDTGELFF. DNA of the CDR3: TGTGCCAGCAGTGATGGCCCCGACACCGGGGAGCTGTTTTTT.

The chain recombines TRBV24-1 with TRBJ1-2; D is uncertain. This CDR3 spans 13 amino acids. V lost 3 bases, J lost 2 bases, and 6 bases lay in between. Germline V gene data show CDR1 as KGHDR and CDR2 as SFDVKD. The CDR3 region has the DNA TGTGCCACCAGTGATACCAGGAACTATGGCTACACCTTC. It translates to CATSDTRNYGYTF.

The gene calls are TRBV24-1 and TRBJ2-2; 9 positions match TRBD1. The length of the CDR3 is 17 residues. Germline V gene data show CDR1 as KGHDR and CDR2 as SFDVKD. V gave up 4 bases and J gave up 6 bases; unmatched junction bases: 11. DNA for the CDR3: TGTGCCACCAGTGAGGCTACCGGGACAGGGAATCCCGGGGAGCTGTTTTTT. This translates into CATSEATGTGNPGELFF.

A remark on this clone: This same CDR3 is encoded by further DNA sequences in the sample. CDR3 residues: CASTTGNDEQFF. CDR3 nucleotide sequence: TGTGCCAGCACGACAGGGAACGATGAGCAGTTCTTC. The chain links TRBV27 to TRBJ2-1, with TRBD1 identical over 7 bases. Germline CDR1 reads MNHEY; CDR2 reads SMNVEV (reference sequence). Unmatched junction bases numbered 5, after V lost 7 bases and J lost 8 bases. The CDR3 runs to 12 residues.

The chain employs TRBV28 and TRBJ2-1; tentative D call: TRBD2 (6 bases). The CDR3 runs to 12 residues. The germline V gene has CDR1 MDHEN and CDR2 SYDVKM. V dropped 7 bases and J dropped 7 bases, with 11 bases sitting between them. The CDR3 protein is CASKTRWNEQFF. CDR3 DNA: TGTGCCAGCAAGACTAGATGGAATGAGCAGTTCTTC.

This chain's CDR3 is CASSQGTGDYEQYF. Here the CDR3 DNA reads TGCGCCAGCAGCCAAGGGACAGGGGACTACGAGCAGTACTTC. The chain links TRBV4-3 to TRBJ2-7; 9 bases align to TRBD1. Germline V lookup: CDR1 LGHNA, CDR2 YSLEER. This CDR3 is built from 14 residues. With 1 base clipped from V and 3 bases from J, the junction kept 1 base outside the gene matches.

The V and J genes are TRBV28 and TRBJ1-1, with a possible D match to TRBD1 (5 bases). This CDR3 region has 16 residues. V lost 3 bases and J 0 bases, leaving 14 bases between the germline ends. Germline V gene sequence: CDR1 MDHEN, CDR2 SYDVKM. This CDR3 reads CASSFLSDRLNTEAFF. The DNA of the CDR3 is TGTGCCAGCAGTTTCTTAAGCGACAGATTGAACACTGAAGCTTTCTTT.

A remark on this clone: The germline gene is not matched at one end of the junction; a read error may be the cause. The genes are TRBV12-3 or TRBV12-4 and TRBJ2-4; maybe TRBD1 (6 bases). The CDR3 consists of 13 residues. The CDR3 DNA is TGTGCCAGCAGTCCACCAGCCGGGGCAGGGGAACGCTTC. Protein: CASSPPAGAGERF.

The chain couples TRBV4-1 to TRBJ2-3, with D unclear. V was shortened by 0 bases and J by 0 bases, with 4 bases between the two germline ends. Germline V gives CDR1 MGHRA, CDR2 YSYEKL. The CDR3 is 14 amino acids. The CDR3 DNA reads as TGCGCCAGCAGCCAAGATATCAGCACAGATACGCAGTATTTT. Amino acids: CASSQDISTDTQYF.

The chain recombines TRBV10-1 with TRBJ1-1; possible D gene TRBD1, 5 bases. Per germline, CDR1 WNHNN and CDR2 SYGVQD (reference sequence). The CDR3 has 15 amino acids. The V end was cut by 0 bases, the J end by 1 base, with 9 bases between. CDR3 region: CASSESIQGNTEAFF. The CDR3, as DNA: TGCGCCAGCAGTGAGTCGATTCAGGGGAACACTGAAGCTTTCTTT.

The chain links TRBV19 to TRBJ2-7; TRBD1 matches at 7 bases. Germline V gene sequence: CDR1 LNHDA, CDR2 SQIVND (reference sequence). The junction had 3 bases not matched to a gene; V was cut back by 5 bases and J by 2 bases. The CDR3 length is 13 residues. The CDR3 here is CASSLDRAYEQYF. In DNA, the CDR3 is TGTGCCAGTAGTCTCGACAGGGCCTACGAGCAGTACTTC.

V and J are TRBV28 and TRBJ2-2; the D gene is possibly TRBD2 (6 bases). The germline V gene encodes CDR1 MDHEN and CDR2 SYDVKM. CDR3 length equals 14 residues. The V end lost 4 bases, the J end lost 7 bases, and 13 bases lay between the germline ends. CDR3 bases: TGTGCCAGCAGTTATCAGCGGGTAAACGGGGAGCTGTTTTTT. Amino acids: CASSYQRVNGELFF.

The genes are TRBV19 and TRBJ2-5, with 9 nucleotides matching TRBD1. Germline loops: CDR1 LNHDA, CDR2 SQIVND (reference sequence). The CDR3 totals 15 residues. J was trimmed by 2 bases and V by 4 bases; bases with no gene match: 5. In nucleotides, the CDR3 is TGTGCCAGTAGTACACACGGGACAGGGCAAGAGACCCAGTACTTC. Residues: CASSTHGTGQETQYF. The whole variable domain, remainder taken from reference TRBV19 and TRBJ2-5, is DGGITQSPKYLFRKEGQNVTLSCEQNLNHDAMYWYRQDPGQGLRLIYYSQIVNDFQKGDIAEGYSVSREKKESFPLTVTSAQKNPTAFYLCASSTHGTGQETQYFGPGTRLLVL.

This clone turned up a few times. This chain links TRBV3-1 (or the pseudogene TRBV3-2) with TRBJ2-3; 13 bases align to TRBD2. The V gene's germline CDR1 is LGHDT and CDR2 YNNKEL (reference sequence). The CDR3 covers 16 residues. J lost 6 bases, V lost 5 bases, and 8 bases had no gene match. CDR3 amino acids: CASSERTSGSPDTQYF. In DNA, the CDR3 is TGTGCCAGCAGCGAAAGGACTAGCGGGAGTCCCGATACGCAGTATTTT.

This chain joins TRBV7-6 and TRBJ2-7; perhaps TRBD1 as D (6 bases). Trimming stripped 5 bases from V and 6 bases from J, with 23 bases between. This CDR3 spans 16 amino acids. Per the germline V gene, CDR1 is SGHVS and CDR2 is FNYEAQ. CDR3 amino acids: CASSPEAGDDYSEQYF. CDR3 coding DNA: TGTGCCAGCAGCCCAGAGGCAGGGGACGATTACAGCGAGCAGTACTTC.

The J gene is TRBJ2-2, the V gene TRBV27; maybe TRBD1 (6 bases). This CDR3 region has 14 residues. Germline assignment: CDR1 MNHEY and CDR2 SMNVEV (reference sequence). Deletions cut 5 bases from V and 5 bases from J, with 12 bases between. CDR3 coding DNA: TGTGCCAGCAGTCGACAAGGGGGAACCGGGGAGCTGTTTTTT. This translates into CASSRQGGTGELFF.

The CDR3: CSVESSQLAGGHKTQYF. CDR3 in DNA: TGCAGCGTTGAATCGTCCCAACTAGCGGGAGGTCACAAGACGCAGTATTTT. The V call is TRBV29-1, the J call TRBJ2-3; 12 nucleotides align to TRBD2. The germline V gene encodes CDR1 SQVTM and CDR2 ANQGSEA. V shed 2 bases, J shed 9 bases, and the junction held 15 bases outside the gene matches. The CDR3 totals 17 residues.

The chain joins TRBV10-3 to TRBJ1-2; TRBD1 matches 8 bases. CDR3 length equals 15 residues. J was trimmed by 6 bases and V by 2 bases; bases with no gene match: 8. The germline V gene encodes CDR1 ENHRY and CDR2 SYGVKD. CDR3 DNA: TGTGCCATCAGTGAGGACGACAGGGGTCGACATGGCTACACCTTC. This codes for CAISEDDRGRHGYTF.

CDR3 nucleotides: TGCGCCAGCAGCGTGGAAACTAGAGTAGACAATGAGCAGTTCTTC. Amino acid sequence: CASSVETRVDNEQFF. The chain combines TRBV5-1 with TRBJ2-1, with D possibly TRBD2 on 5 matching bases. With 4 bases removed from V and 5 bases from J, the gap between germline ends came to 16 bases. CDR3 length: 15 amino acids. Germline lookup yields CDR1 SGHRS and CDR2 YFSETQ.

This clone was seen just once. The chain carries TRBV30 and TRBJ1-2; D may be TRBD1 (6 bases). Trimming left V 3 bases short and J 7 bases short, with 21 bases between. Germline CDR1 and CDR2: GTSNPN and SVGIG (reference sequence). The CDR3 is 15 amino acids. Here the CDR3 reads CAWRNGGAFRFGYTF. CDR3 sequence (DNA): TGTGCCTGGAGGAACGGGGGGGCTTTTCGTTTTGGCTACACCTTC.

This clone has a single count. The genes are TRBV2 and TRBJ2-7, with 9 bases fitting TRBD2. The germline CDR1 and CDR2 sequences are SNHLY and FYNNEI. Trimming removed 10 bases from V and 5 bases from J; junction bases left unmatched: 6. The CDR3 has 12 residues. Here the CDR3 DNA reads TGTGCCACCAGAGTAGCGGGAGACGAGCAGTACTTC. It specifies CATRVAGDEQYF.

The chain uses TRBV3-1 (or the pseudogene TRBV3-2) and TRBJ1-2; 11 nucleotides agree with TRBD1. The CDR3 runs 17 residues. The V segment lost 0 bases and the J segment 1 base; nucleotides outside the gene matches: 4. CDR1 LGHDT and CDR2 YNNKEL come from the germline V gene (reference sequence). CDR3 loop: CASSQDGQGAFNYGYTF. For the CDR3, the DNA is TGTGCCAGCAGCCAAGATGGACAGGGGGCCTTTAACTATGGCTACACCTTC.

This chain joins TRBV9 and TRBJ2-1, with TRBD2 matching over 11 bases. Germline V lookup: CDR1 SGDLS, CDR2 YYNGEE. The junction had 2 bases not matched to a gene; V was cut back by 5 bases and J by 7 bases. The CDR3 extends over 13 amino acids. In nucleotides, the CDR3 is TGTGCCAGCAGTAGCGGGAGGGTGAATGAGCAGTTCTTC. Its translation is CASSSGRVNEQFF.

This clone was recorded only once. The V and J genes are TRBV10-2 and TRBJ2-7; a weak D match, TRBD2 (6 bases). This CDR3 region has 15 residues. Deletions cut 8 bases from V and 2 bases from J, with 19 bases between. Germline-derived CDR1 and CDR2 are WSHSY and SAAADI. CDR3 DNA: TGCGCCAGCGGAAGCGGACTACTTGGAACCTACGAGCAGTACTTC. Translation gives CASGSGLLGTYEQYF.

The rearrangement links TRBV6-1 to TRBJ2-3; 7 nucleotides match TRBD1. Trimming cost V 4 bases and J 2 bases; bases outside gene matches: 12. This CDR3 is 17 amino acids long. Germline CDR1 and CDR2: MNHNS and SASEGT. CDR3 region: CASSGRAGTASTDTQYF. The CDR3 coding sequence is TGTGCCAGCAGTGGCCGGGCCGGGACAGCGTCCACAGATACGCAGTATTTT.